Listed here are 2 T cell receptor beta chains from one sample, sequenced in a study of T-cell reconstitution after alpha-beta-depleted transplantation in children. Unique molecular identifiers were incorporated when the TCRbeta library was constructed. Via MiXCR, TCRdb re-called the PCR reads, giving one row per CDR3 protein. The profile shows around 600,000 distinct CDR3 sequences, approximately 15% of them singletons. The material sequenced was PBMCs from the stem cell graft donor, taken from the stem cell graft. The receptor set was obtained from a human donor who donated a stem cell graft to a child with acute myeloid leukemia.

This chain connects TRBV4-3 to TRBJ1-1; 8 bases are shared with TRBD1. Trimming cost V 0 bases and J 11 bases; bases outside gene matches: 8. The CDR3 length is 14 residues. The germline gives CDR1 LGHNA, CDR2 YSLEER. The CDR3 sequence: CASSQDYRGFDAFF. DNA for the CDR3: TGCGCCAGCAGCCAAGATTACAGGGGGTTTGATGCTTTCTTT.

This clonotype was counted ten times or more. V usage is TRBV27 and J usage is TRBJ1-1; 7 nucleotides line up with TRBD1. Germline CDR1 reads MNHEY; CDR2 reads SMNVEV (reference sequence). J lost 0 bases, V lost 10 bases, and 11 bases had no gene match. There are 15 residues in the CDR3. The CDR3 DNA is TGTGCCACCATACCCCTGGGACAGATGAACACTGAAGCTTTCTTT. Its translation is CATIPLGQMNTEAFF.